These 20 T cell receptor delta chains were all obtained from the same sample, sequenced in a study of gamma-delta chains in newborns, infants, children. TCRdb re-called clones from the reads using CATT. This table holds 7,500 or so delta-chain clones, approximately 10% found once. Source material: blood. These receptor sequences come from a child who was a newborn, infant or young child, either healthy, febrile or measles-vaccinated (not recorded which).

V gene TRDV2 combines with J gene TRDJ1; D remains unclear. The CDR3 consists of 13 residues. Trimming took off 3 bases at V and 0 bases at J, with 7 bases between the two ends. Germline V gene sequence: CDR1 GEAIGNYY, CDR2 EKD. CDR3 in amino acids: CACDEVYTDKLIF. CDR3 DNA sequence: TGTGCCTGTGACGAGGTGTACACCGATAAACTCATCTTT.

The chain links TRDV2 to TRDJ1; 9 nucleotides align to TRDD3. The J gene, missing from TCRdb, was assigned here through DNA to germline matching. Germline V gene data show CDR1 as GEAIGNYY and CDR2 as EKD. Trimming took 3 bases from V and 0 from J; bases not matched to a gene: 19. The CDR3 has 20 residues. CDR3 sequence (DNA): TGTGCCTGTGACTCTTTACTGGGGGACCCCCATCCCGCGTACACCGATAAACTCATCTTT. Translated, it gives CACDSLLGDPHPAYTDKLIF.

This clone has only a few counts. The chain recombines TRDV2 with TRDJ1; possible D gene TRDD3, 6 bases. CDR3 length: 15 residues. The V end was cut by 3 bases, the J end by 1 base, with 14 bases between. Germline V gives CDR1 GEAIGNYY, CDR2 EKD. This chain's CDR3 is CACDWLGVTTDKLIF. CDR3 DNA sequence: TGTGCCTGTGACTGGTTGGGGGTCACCACCGATAAACTCATCTTT.

No V gene was called, though TRDJ1 was called as the J gene; whether TRDD3, the table's D call, matches the DNA was not checked. The CDR3 is 22 residues long. CDR3 sequence reads: CACGRLLYAEGYAGVYTDKLIF. The DNA of the CDR3 is TGTGCCTGTGGCCGGCTCCTATATGCGGAGGGATACGCCGGGGTGTACACCGATAAACTCATCTTT.

Only a few counts were recorded for this clone. The gene calls are TRDV2 and TRDJ1, with TRDD3 matching over 9 bases. The ends lost 6 bases at V and 0 bases at J; junction bases unmatched: 16. The germline gives CDR1 GEAIGNYY, CDR2 EKD. This CDR3 contains 18 residues. For the CDR3, the DNA is TGTGCCTGTACCCCACTGGGGGAGAGCGGGGCGTACACCGATAAACTCATCTTT. Translating gives CACTPLGESGAYTDKLIF.

In regard to this clone: The TCRdb protein fails to match the DNA translation at residue 9; the protein reported here was translated from the DNA. The J gene is TRDJ1, the V gene TRDV2; the match to TRDD3 covers 10 bases. Germline loops: CDR1 GEAIGNYY, CDR2 EKD. This CDR3 region has 16 residues. After removal of 4 bases from V and 1 base from J, the junction contained 8 bases not matched to a gene. CDR3 amino acids: CACEGLGDVSTDKLIF. DNA for the CDR3: TGTGCCTGTGAAGGACTGGGGGATGTATCCACCGATAAACTCATCTTT.

This clone is termed medium-sized (0.01 to 0.1%). The genes are TRDV2 and TRDJ1; 8 nucleotides match TRDD3. Trimming cost V 3 bases and J 0 bases; bases outside gene matches: 11. The CDR3 totals 17 residues. The germline V gene has CDR1 GEAIGNYY and CDR2 EKD. In nucleotides, the CDR3 is TGTGCCTGTGACCCTCTGGGGGACCGAGGGTACACCGATAAACTCATCTTT. Translating gives CACDPLGDRGYTDKLIF.

This clone is medium-sized within its sample. V gene TRDV2 combines with J gene TRDJ1; 13 bases line up with TRDD3. Germline lookup yields CDR1 GEAIGNYY and CDR2 EKD. This CDR3 comprises 18 residues. Trimming took 0 bases from V and 2 from J; bases not matched to a gene: 8. CDR3 sequence: CACDTVTGGYARTDKLIF. The CDR3 DNA reads TGTGCCTGTGACACCGTTACTGGGGGATACGCGCGGACCGATAAACTCATCTTT.

This clone turned up a few times. The germline gene is not matched at one end of the junction; a read error may be the cause. The chain recombines TRDV2 with TRDJ3; 13 bases fit TRDD3. Per the germline V gene, CDR1 is GEAIGNYY and CDR2 is EKD. The CDR3 has 19 amino acids. CDR3 amino acids: CARDTVLGDTPWDTRQMFF. CDR3 nucleotide sequence: TGTGCCCGTGACACCGTACTGGGGGATACGCCCTGGGACACCCGACAGATGTTTTTC.

By sample fraction, this clone is medium-sized. This chain joins TRDV2 and TRDJ1, with 13 positions matching TRDD3. The CDR3 contains 17 residues. V was clipped by 2 bases and J by 2 bases; unmatched bases: 7. CDR1 and CDR2 from the germline V gene are GEAIGNYY and EKD. The CDR3 nucleotides read TGTGCCTGTGACAAACTGGGGGATACGTTAGGGACCGATAAACTCATCTTT. Translating it yields CACDKLGDTLGTDKLIF.

For the J gene the call is TRDJ1; the V gene lacks a call; the tabulated D call, TRDD3, remains unverified against the DNA. The CDR3 is made up of 21 amino acids. CDR3 in DNA: TGTGCTCAAAGGGCTGGGATTCCCCTCTGTGTGATACGAGTGTACACCGATAAACTCATCTTT. Encoded protein: CAQRAGIPLCVIRVYTDKLIF.

Points on this clone: At one of its ends the junction is not consistent with the germline gene, which may arise from a read error. The CDR3 region is CACDKGLVEKSSWETRQMFF. DNA of the CDR3: TGTGCCTGCGACAAAGGACTGGTGGAGAAAAGCTCCTGGGAAACCCGACAGATGTTTTTC. The chain joins TRDV2 to TRDJ3, with D perhaps matching TRDD3 (5 bases). The J gene, absent from TCRdb, was called here by matching the DNA to germline. Germline V lookup: CDR1 GEAIGNYY, CDR2 EKD. The CDR3 covers 20 residues.

By sample fraction, this clone is medium-sized. The chain has TRDV1 and TRDJ1; maybe TRDD2 (5 bases). The ends were cut back, 1 base at V and 2 bases at J, with 14 bases in the middle. The CDR3 consists of 16 residues. CDR1 and CDR2 (germline): TSWWSYY, QGS. Here the CDR3 DNA reads TGTGCTCTTGGGGAACCCCGGATTTCCTGGACCGATAAACTCATCTTT. It codes for CALGEPRISWTDKLIF.

V gene assignment gives TRDV2, but the J gene was left uncalled; the table's D call, TRDD3, was not checked against the DNA. Germline V CDR1 and CDR2: GEAIGNYY, EKD. The CDR3 runs 16 residues. CDR3 region: CACDTVGGIPTDKIIF. The CDR3 DNA reads as TGTGCCTGTGACACGGTGGGGGGTATCCCCACCGATAAAATCATCTTT.

For this clone: The junction does not match germline at one end; this may be a read error. The chain couples TRDV2 to TRDJ3; the D call may be TRDD2 or TRDD3 (5 bases each). The J gene, absent from TCRdb, was called here by matching the DNA to germline. Per germline, CDR1 GEAIGNYY and CDR2 EKD. The CDR3 length is 22 residues. The CDR3 reads CACDKVLGPYGKGSWDTRKMFF. The CDR3 region has the DNA TGTGCCTGTGACAAGGTTTTGGGGCCCTACGGGAAGGGCTCCTGGGACACCCGAAAGATGTTTTTC.

This clone was seen only a few times. V usage is TRDV2 and J usage is TRDJ1, with D possibly TRDD3 on 5 matching bases. The CDR3 runs 13 residues. Trimming took off 5 bases at V and 4 bases at J, with 13 bases between the two ends. Germline V gene lookup returns CDR1 GEAIGNYY and CDR2 EKD. The CDR3 loop reads CACAGLTLDKLIF. CDR3 coding DNA: TGTGCCTGTGCTGGGTTGACCCTCGATAAACTCATCTTT.

A few counts support this clone. CDR3 amino acids: CAFAWWGISDKLIF. The CDR3, as DNA: TGTGCCTTTGCCTGGTGGGGGATATCCGATAAACTCATCTTT. The V gene is TRDV3, the J gene TRDJ1; 9 positions agree with TRDD3. Germline-derived CDR1 and CDR2 are TVYSNPD and GDNSRS (reference sequence). V trimming: 2 bases; J trimming: 3 bases; junction bases outside the gene matches: 7. This CDR3 has 14 residues. Complete variable domain (other parts from reference TRDV3 and TRDJ1): CDKVTQSSPDQTVASGSEVVLLCTYDTVYSNPDLFWYRIRPDYSFQFVFYGDNSRSEGADFTQGRFSVKHILTQKAFHLVISPVRTEDSATYYCAFAWWGISDKLIFGKGTRVTVEP.

The V and J genes are TRDV2 and TRDJ1; 11 positions match TRDD3. In germline, CDR1 is GEAIGNYY, CDR2 EKD. J was trimmed by 0 bases and V by 3 bases; bases with no gene match: 8. The CDR3 spans 17 residues. Written as DNA, the CDR3 is TGTGCCTGTGACGTACTGGGGGATAAGGGGTACACCGATAAACTCATCTTT. It is translated as CACDVLGDKGYTDKLIF.

This clone has just a few counts. V is TRDV2 and J is TRDJ3, with D perhaps TRDD3 (5 bases). The CDR3 extends over 18 amino acids. The V gene lost 0 bases and the J gene lost 0 bases, with 11 bases spanning the gap. Germline V gives CDR1 GEAIGNYY, CDR2 EKD. CDR3 DNA: TGTGCCTGTGACACCAGCCGGGGGTCCTCCTGGGACACCCGACAGATGTTTTTC. Its protein product is CACDTSRGSSWDTRQMFF.

This clone was recorded a few times. DNA of the CDR3: TGTGCCTGTGACACCGTTGGGGGACTGGATACCGATAAACTCATCTTT. Protein: CACDTVGGLDTDKLIF. The chain joins TRDV2 to TRDJ1; 7 bases align to TRDD3. Per germline, CDR1 GEAIGNYY and CDR2 EKD. The CDR3 has 16 amino acids. The V gene end was trimmed by 0 bases and the J gene end by 2 bases; junction bases not matched to a gene: 8.